What follows describes a single T cell receptor beta chain. These data originate in a study of read filtering for tumor transcriptome and immune sequencing. Study-level information: Per sample, TCR-region reads ranged about 4.05 to 10.27 million by IR-seq, 85 to 1273 by RNA-seq.

Molecular barcoded adaptors covering alpha/delta and beta/gamma chains were used on 400 to 450 ng RNA. Via MiXCR, TCRdb re-called the reads, giving one row per CDR3 protein. Among 25,000 or so distinct CDR3 sequences, roughly 19% were seen once, and the ten largest hold roughly a sixth. This CDR3 has 13 residues. CDR1 is SEHNR and CDR2 is FQNEAQ in the germline V gene (reference sequence). V lost 5 bases to trimming and J lost 6 bases; unmatched junction nucleotides: 4. V gene TRBV7-9 combines with J gene TRBJ1-5, with 7 bases lining up with TRBD1. The receptor was isolated from a donor aged 40 or over with multiple myeloma. The sequencing sample was made of a population of CD138-negative cells sorted from bone marrow. CDR3 coding DNA: TGTGCCAGCAGCGGGACAGCCGGTCAGCCCCAGCATTTT. It codes for CASSGTAGQPQHF.